The 24 T cell receptor beta chains below were found in one sample sequenced in a study of blood T cells in healthy people across ages. With a J-beta primer mix and a sample-barcoded 5' primer, a second PCR ran about 7 to 12 cycles. One entry per CDR3 protein results from TCRdb running MiXCR on the 5' RACE reads. This sample has approximately 670,000 distinct CDR3 sequences, with 40% to 50% found just once. Sequenced sample: blood. These receptors were obtained from a man older than 75 in good health.

The V call is TRBV9, the J call TRBJ2-1; D perhaps matches TRBD2 (5 bases). CDR1 SGDLS and CDR2 YYNGEE come from the germline V gene. This CDR3 contains 14 residues. V was trimmed by 0 bases and J by 7 bases, leaving 11 bases between them. CDR3 residues: CASSVEVGGNEQFF. Written as DNA, the CDR3 is TGTGCCAGCAGCGTAGAGGTCGGCGGGAATGAGCAGTTCTTC.

The chain is built from TRBV6-1 and TRBJ2-4; the match to TRBD1 covers 7 bases. The J call may be incorrect, as the DNA end agrees better with TRBJ2-7. The CDR3 has 15 residues. Germline V gene data show CDR1 as MNHNS and CDR2 as SASEGT. The CDR3 nucleotides read TGTGCCAGCCCTAAAAGCCCGGGACAGACCTACGAGCAGTACTTC. Protein sequence: CASPKSPGQTYEQYF.

This clonotype has only one observation. V is TRBV20-1 and J is TRBJ2-3; no clear D. Germline V gene sequence: CDR1 DFQATT, CDR2 SNEGSKA (reference sequence). Trimming removed 3 bases from V and 4 bases from J, with 14 bases in between. The length of the CDR3 is 14 residues. CDR3 sequence reads: CSARSDPRADTQYF. The CDR3 DNA follows: TGCAGTGCTAGGAGCGACCCTCGAGCAGATACGCAGTATTTT.

This clonotype has ten or more counts. The chain uses TRBV7-9 and TRBJ2-3; 9 bases are a match to TRBD2. The CDR3 contains 15 residues. Germline V gene lookup returns CDR1 SEHNR and CDR2 FQNEAQ (reference sequence). V lost 7 bases and J lost 5; bases outside the gene matches: 10. CDR3 DNA: TGTGCCAGCACCTCAAATAGCGGGAGCGGAGATACGCAGTATTTT. Its protein product is CASTSNSGSGDTQYF. Using reference TRBV7-9 and TRBJ2-3 for the parts outside the CDR3, the full variable domain is DTGVSQNPRHKITKRGQNVTFRCDPISEHNRLYWYRQTLGQGPEFLTYFQNEAQLEKSRLLSDRFSAERPKGSFSTLEIQRTEQGDSAMYLCASTSNSGSGDTQYFGPGTRLTVL.

There are a few counts of this clonotype. The CDR3 spells CASSLGTGKYEQYF. The DNA of the CDR3 is TGTGCCAGCAGTTTAGGGACAGGGAAGTACGAGCAGTACTTC. This rearrangement joins TRBV27 to TRBJ2-5; TRBD1 matches at 9 bases. The J call could be wrong; TRBJ2-7 is a better fit for the DNA end. CDR3 length: 14 amino acids. CDR1 is MNHEY, CDR2 SMNVEV, per germline (reference sequence).

This rearrangement joins TRBV6-1 to TRBJ2-1; 8 nucleotides agree with TRBD1. CDR1 is MNHNS and CDR2 is SASEGT in the germline V gene. The CDR3 extends over 14 amino acids. V shed 4 bases, J shed 7 bases, and the junction held 6 bases outside the gene matches. The CDR3 nucleotides are TGTGCCAGCAGTGCTCGGACAGGGTGGAATGAGCAGTTCTTC. Its protein is CASSARTGWNEQFF.

There are a few counts of this clonotype. V usage is TRBV3-1 and J usage is TRBJ2-5, with D uncertain. Trimming cost V 5 bases and J 10 bases, with 11 bases left between them. The CDR3 is 11 residues long. CDR1 and CDR2 (germline): LGHDT, YNNKEL (reference sequence). The CDR3 is CASSNPGHQYF. The CDR3 DNA reads as TGTGCCAGCAGCAACCCGGGTCACCAGTACTTC.

The count of this clonotype is one. The rearrangement joins TRBV18 to TRBJ1-5, with TRBD1 as a possible D gene (5 bases). Trimming pared 2 bases from V and 6 bases from J, leaving 11 bases between. CDR1 and CDR2 (germline): KGHSH, LQKENI. This CDR3 is 14 amino acids long. In DNA form, the CDR3 reads TGTGCCAGCTCACCAGGGGGGAAGCTTCAGCCCCAGCATTTT. This translates into CASSPGGKLQPQHF.

This clonotype was seen once. V is TRBV18 and J is TRBJ2-7; no firm D call. Germline CDR1 reads KGHSH; CDR2 reads LQKENI. This CDR3 region has 13 residues. Trimming left V 0 bases short and J 6 bases short, with 9 bases between. In DNA form, the CDR3 reads TGTGCCAGCTCACCACCAACGAGCCGCGAGCAGTACTTC. It yields the protein CASSPPTSREQYF.

This clonotype was detected many times. The genes are TRBV12-5 and TRBJ1-6; no reliable D call. V was trimmed by 7 bases and J by 5 bases, leaving 3 bases between them. The CDR3 runs to 11 residues. Germline V gives CDR1 LGHNT, CDR2 FRNRAP. The CDR3 loop is CASAHNSPLHF. The CDR3 DNA reads TGTGCTAGTGCCCATAATTCACCCCTCCACTTT.

This clonotype was seen a handful of times. The rearrangement joins TRBV7-2 to TRBJ2-7; 7 bases match TRBD1. V dropped 5 bases and J dropped 5; count of bases not matched to a gene: 6. Germline V gene data show CDR1 as SGHTA and CDR2 as FQGNSA. The CDR3 consists of 13 residues. CDR3 coding DNA: TGTGCCAGCAGCCCCGGACAGGTCCACGAGCAGTACTTC. Translating it yields CASSPGQVHEQYF.

This sequence joins TRBV6-5 and TRBJ2-3; D gene unclear. The CDR3 consists of 15 residues. V lost 0 bases, J lost 0 bases, and 7 bases lay in between. Germline V gene sequence: CDR1 MNHEY, CDR2 SVGAGI. The CDR3 here is CASSYSKASTDTQYF. The DNA of the CDR3 is TGTGCCAGCAGTTACTCGAAGGCGAGCACAGATACGCAGTATTTT.

About this clonotype itself: Since a much larger clone is just one base distant, this may be a read error. The chain combines TRBV4-3 with TRBJ1-5; 7 positions match TRBD1. Trimming cost V 0 bases and J 4 bases; bases outside gene matches: 3. The V gene's germline CDR1 is LGHNA and CDR2 YSLEER. CDR3 length equals 15 residues. The DNA of the CDR3 is TGCGCCAGCAGCCAAGAATCAGGGGGTAATCAGCCCCAGCATTTT. This codes for CASSQESGGNQPQHF.

The gene calls are TRBV21-1 and TRBJ1-2; no DNA check was done on the table's D call, TRBD1. TRBV21-1 is labeled a pseudogene. This CDR3 comprises 15 residues. The CDR3 region is CASSELRERTYGYTF. The CDR3 nucleotides are TGTGCCAGCAGCGAGCTCAGGGAGCGGACCTATGGCTACACCTTC.

The chain carries TRBV18 and TRBJ1-6, with D unresolved. The V gene's germline CDR1 is KGHSH and CDR2 LQKENI. The CDR3 is 16 residues long. V lost 3 bases to trimming and J lost 0 bases, with 9 bases between them. The CDR3 DNA reads as TGTGCCAGCTCACCGGGCCCAAGCTCCTATAATTCACCCCTCCACTTT. It is translated as CASSPGPSSYNSPLHF.

The rearrangement links TRBV20-1 to TRBJ2-7, with D maybe TRBD1 (6 bases). The CDR3 is 13 amino acids. Per the germline V gene, CDR1 is DFQATT and CDR2 is SNEGSKA (reference sequence). V dropped 8 bases and J dropped 0 bases, with 14 bases sitting between them. The chain's CDR3 is CSSVEGVSYEQYF. The CDR3 DNA follows: TGCAGTTCGGTAGAGGGGGTCTCCTACGAGCAGTACTTC.

The chain joins TRBV24-1 to TRBJ2-5; 8 bases line up with TRBD2. The CDR3 consists of 15 residues. Unmatched junction bases numbered 7, after V lost 3 bases and J lost 5 bases. Germline CDR1 reads KGHDR; CDR2 reads SFDVKD. CDR3 in amino acids: CATSDPRGGAETQYF. The CDR3 DNA reads as TGTGCCACCAGTGATCCCCGGGGGGGAGCGGAGACCCAGTACTTC.

This clonotype was seen only a few times. The chain employs TRBV6-5 and TRBJ1-4; TRBD1 agrees at 7 bases. Germline lookup yields CDR1 MNHEY and CDR2 SVGAGI. The CDR3 sequence is 13 residues long. V trimming: 4 bases; J trimming: 8 bases; junction bases outside the gene matches: 4. CDR3 in DNA: TGTGCCAGCAGTTTGGGGACAGCGGAAAAACTGTTTTTT. Encoded protein: CASSLGTAEKLFF.

The chain links TRBV21-1 to TRBJ2-7; the table calls TRBD1, which could not be checked here. TRBV21-1 is flagged as a pseudogene. CDR3 length: 17 amino acids. The chain's CDR3 is CASSGPGPLYSPYEQYF. The CDR3 DNA is TGTGCCAGCAGCGGACCGGGTCCCCTATATAGCCCCTACGAGCAGTACTTC.

The chain carries TRBV6-6 and TRBJ2-1; no clear D. Trimming took off 7 bases at V and 5 bases at J, with 15 bases between the two ends. Per germline, CDR1 MNHNY and CDR2 SVGAGI (reference sequence). CDR3 length equals 14 residues. This CDR3 reads CASTLPRVDNEQFF. As DNA, the CDR3 is TGTGCCAGCACACTACCAAGAGTAGACAATGAGCAGTTCTTC.

The CDR3 here is CASSSGLAVPTGELFF. The CDR3 DNA follows: TGTGCCAGCAGTTCAGGGTTAGCGGTCCCTACCGGGGAGCTGTTTTTT. The gene calls are TRBV6-2 or TRBV6-3 and TRBJ2-2, with D possibly matching TRBD2 (6 bases). Looked up from germline, CDR1 is MNHEY and CDR2 is SVGEGT. V lost 4 bases to trimming and J lost 5 bases, with 17 bases between them. The CDR3 spans 16 residues.

The chain recombines TRBV6-5 with TRBJ2-5; 7 bases align to TRBD1. This CDR3 is 15 amino acids long. From germline, CDR1 is MNHEY and CDR2 SVGAGI. The trim removed 6 bases at V and 4 bases at J, leaving 11 bases unmatched. This CDR3 reads CASRETGPLLETQYF. The DNA for the CDR3 is TGTGCCAGCAGGGAGACAGGGCCGTTGTTAGAGACCCAGTACTTC.

The chain is built from TRBV28 and TRBJ2-7; maybe TRBD1 (5 bases). There are 13 residues in the CDR3. Trimming took off 5 bases at V and 2 bases at J, with 10 bases between the two ends. Per the germline V gene, CDR1 is MDHEN and CDR2 is SYDVKM. CDR3 region: CASSADTPYEQYF. The CDR3 DNA sequence: TGTGCCAGCAGTGCGGACACCCCCTACGAGCAGTACTTC. Variable domain in full (rest from reference TRBV28 and TRBJ2-7): DVKVTQSSRYLVKRTGEKVFLECVQDMDHENMFWYRQDPGLGLRLIYFSYDVKMKEKGDIPEGYSVSREKKERFSLILESASTNQTSMYLCASSADTPYEQYFGPGTRLTVT.

V and J are TRBV11-1 and TRBJ2-2; D might be TRBD2 (6 bases). Per the germline V gene, CDR1 is SGHAT and CDR2 is FQDESV (reference sequence). V lost 0 bases, J lost 2 bases, and 25 bases lay in between. The CDR3 is 21 amino acids. CDR3 nucleotide sequence: TGTGCCAGCAGCTTAGCCCTAGTGGTGGCGGGATCTACCTTCAACACCGGGGAGCTGTTTTTT. As protein: CASSLALVVAGSTFNTGELFF.